A selection of T cell receptor beta chains follows, all from one sample in a study of PD-L1 blockade in urothelial cancer. Assay used: immunoSEQ multiplex PCR; TCRdb lists only in-frame clones, some missing. The repertoire holds almost 90,000 clones, about 83% seen once, with roughly 2% in the top ten. The input for sequencing was PBMCs, taken around atezolizumab (anti-PD-L1) treatment. Receptor source: a man between 60 and 70 years old with urothelial cancer. Both conserved end residues are part of each CDR3. Fields, in order: D gene, J gene, V gene, clone size, CDR3 DNA, CDR3 protein. The D gene is left open where the match is weak. Clone size is stated in some rows and not others, as once, few, many or a class when expanded.

d_call: TRBD2; j_call: TRBJ2-1; v_call: TRBV10-1; clone_size: .; cdr3_nt: TGCGCCAGCAGTGAGTGGCTAGCGGGAGGGGATGAGCAGTTCTTC; cdr3_aa: CASSEWLAGGDEQFF
d_call: TRBD2; j_call: TRBJ2-7; v_call: TRBV30; clone_size: few; cdr3_nt: TGTGCCTGGAGACGGGGGGGTAGCAGCTACGAGCAGTACTTC; cdr3_aa: CAWRRGGSSYEQYF
d_call: TRBD1; j_call: TRBJ1-3; v_call: TRBV18; clone_size: .; cdr3_nt: TGTGCCAGCTCTCTCAGGGATCCGGCAGGGGGCTCTGGAAACACCATATATTTT; cdr3_aa: CASSLRDPAGGSGNTIYF
d_call: .; j_call: TRBJ1-1; v_call: TRBV27; clone_size: .; cdr3_nt: TGTGCCAGCAGTACCACATGGACAGAAAAGAACACTGAAGCTTTCTTT; cdr3_aa: CASSTTWTEKNTEAFF
d_call: TRBD2; j_call: TRBJ2-7; v_call: TRBV7-9; clone_size: .; cdr3_nt: TGTGCCAGCAGTTCTACCGGGACTAGCGGGGCTAAACCCAACGAGCAGTACTTC; cdr3_aa: CASSSTGTSGAKPNEQYF
d_call: .; j_call: TRBJ2-7; v_call: TRBV27; clone_size: .; cdr3_nt: TGTGCCAGCAGTTTATCTGGTGGGAGTGGTGAGCAGTACTTC; cdr3_aa: CASSLSGGSGEQYF
d_call: .; j_call: TRBJ2-3; v_call: TRBV5-5; clone_size: .; cdr3_nt: TGTGCCAGCAGCCCAATGGCGGGGTTCACAGATACGCAGTATTTT; cdr3_aa: CASSPMAGFTDTQYF
d_call: TRBD2; j_call: TRBJ2-3; v_call: TRBV28; clone_size: .; cdr3_nt: TGTGCCAGCAGTTTAGATGCTAGCGGGGGCACAGATACGCAGTATTTT; cdr3_aa: CASSLDASGGTDTQYF
d_call: .; j_call: TRBJ2-7; v_call: TRBV7-2; clone_size: .; cdr3_nt: TGTGCCAGCAGCACGGGTCCCCCGGGGGGCAGCTACGAGCAGTACTTC; cdr3_aa: CASSTGPPGGSYEQYF
d_call: .; j_call: TRBJ2-1; v_call: TRBV6-1; clone_size: .; cdr3_nt: TGTGCCAGCAGTGGAAGGGGGGGCCTCTTCCCCAATGAGCAGTTCTTC; cdr3_aa: CASSGRGGLFPNEQFF
d_call: TRBD1; j_call: TRBJ2-2; v_call: TRBV7-9; clone_size: once; cdr3_nt: TGTGCCAGCAGCCGACAGGGGGCGATGAACACCGGGGAGCTGTTTTTT; cdr3_aa: CASSRQGAMNTGELFF
d_call: .; j_call: TRBJ2-1; v_call: TRBV6-1; clone_size: .; cdr3_nt: TGTGCCAGCAGTGAAAGCAGGGCGGGGAGTAATGAGCAGTTCTTC; cdr3_aa: CASSESRAGSNEQFF
d_call: TRBD1; j_call: TRBJ1-4; v_call: TRBV29-1; clone_size: .; cdr3_nt: TGCAGCGCCGGAGGGGGACAGGGGGATGAAAAACTGTTTTTT; cdr3_aa: CSAGGGQGDEKLFF
d_call: .; j_call: TRBJ2-1; v_call: TRBV28; clone_size: .; cdr3_nt: TGTGCCAGCGAGTTTCACGGACTCTACAATGAGCAGTTCTTC; cdr3_aa: CASEFHGLYNEQFF
d_call: .; j_call: TRBJ2-5; v_call: TRBV5-1; clone_size: .; cdr3_nt: TGCGCCAGCACCGTAAGCTTGTATGCAGGGATGGAGACCCAGTACTTC; cdr3_aa: CASTVSLYAGMETQYF
d_call: TRBD1; j_call: TRBJ2-3; v_call: TRBV29-1; clone_size: .; cdr3_nt: TGCAGCGCCAGACAGGGCACGAATACGCAGTATTTT; cdr3_aa: CSARQGTNTQYF
d_call: TRBD1; j_call: TRBJ2-2; v_call: TRBV7-9; clone_size: .; cdr3_nt: TGTGCCAGCAGCCCCCGTCGACAGGGGGCGAGCGGGGAGCTGTTTTTT; cdr3_aa: CASSPRRQGASGELFF
d_call: .; j_call: TRBJ1-1; v_call: TRBV7-9; clone_size: .; cdr3_nt: TGTGCCAGCAGCTTGACAGTCACTGAAGCTTTCTTT; cdr3_aa: CASSLTVTEAFF
d_call: .; j_call: TRBJ2-1; v_call: TRBV28; clone_size: .; cdr3_nt: TGTGCCAGCAGTTTAACCGGTGAGCAGTTCTTC; cdr3_aa: CASSLTGEQFF
d_call: TRBD2; j_call: TRBJ2-3; v_call: TRBV18; clone_size: .; cdr3_nt: TGTGCCAGCTCACCACAGGAGCGGACTAGCGGGGGTGCAGATACGCAGTATTTT; cdr3_aa: CASSPQERTSGGADTQYF
d_call: .; j_call: TRBJ2-3; v_call: TRBV5-1; clone_size: .; cdr3_nt: TGCGCCAGCAGCTTCCAGGGAGATACGCAGTATTTT; cdr3_aa: CASSFQGDTQYF
d_call: .; j_call: TRBJ2-7; v_call: TRBV6-4; clone_size: .; cdr3_nt: TGTGCCAGCAGTGCCAAGGGGCTGGGGTGGGCTCTGCTATACGAGCAGTACTTC; cdr3_aa: CASSAKGLGWALLYEQYF
d_call: .; j_call: TRBJ2-3; v_call: TRBV18; clone_size: .; cdr3_nt: TGTGCCAGCTCACCCGCGGTCCTCACAGATACGCAGTATTTT; cdr3_aa: CASSPAVLTDTQYF
d_call: .; j_call: TRBJ1-6; v_call: TRBV4-2; clone_size: .; cdr3_nt: TGTGCCAGCAGCCAAGATATTCGGGGAGCAGGGAGGTCACCCCTCCACTTT; cdr3_aa: CASSQDIRGAGRSPLHF
d_call: TRBD2; j_call: TRBJ2-2; v_call: TRBV5-1; clone_size: .; cdr3_nt: TGCGCCAGCAGCTTGGGCGGGAGGGCCCTGAGCGCCGGGGAGCTGTTTTTT; cdr3_aa: CASSLGGRALSAGELFF
d_call: TRBD2; j_call: TRBJ2-1; v_call: TRBV11-3; clone_size: .; cdr3_nt: TGTGCCAGCAGCTTATATATCGGGGGGGCTCAGTTCTTC; cdr3_aa: CASSLYIGGAQFF
d_call: TRBD1; j_call: TRBJ2-5; v_call: TRBV5-1; clone_size: .; cdr3_nt: TGCGCCAGCAACTTTTTGACAGGGGCCGCGGCCCAGTACTTC; cdr3_aa: CASNFLTGAAAQYF
d_call: TRBD1; j_call: TRBJ2-5; v_call: TRBV6-1; clone_size: .; cdr3_nt: TGTGCCAGCACGGGACAGGGGGCGAGAGAGACCCAGTACTTC; cdr3_aa: CASTGQGARETQYF
d_call: .; j_call: TRBJ2-7; v_call: TRBV6-5; clone_size: few; cdr3_nt: TGTGCCAGCAGGACAGCCTACTCCTACGAGCAGTACTTC; cdr3_aa: CASRTAYSYEQYF
d_call: TRBD1; j_call: TRBJ2-7; v_call: TRBV4-1; clone_size: .; cdr3_nt: TGCGCCAGCAGTCTATTCCCGGGGACAGGGACCTTCTCCTACGAGCAGTACTTC; cdr3_aa: CASSLFPGTGTFSYEQYF
d_call: TRBD2; j_call: TRBJ2-2; v_call: TRBV2; clone_size: .; cdr3_nt: TGTGCCAGCAGTGAAGTTAGCGGGAGCACCGGGGAGCTGTTTTTT; cdr3_aa: CASSEVSGSTGELFF
d_call: .; j_call: TRBJ2-1; v_call: TRBV11-3; clone_size: .; cdr3_nt: TGTGCCAGCAGCCCTCACTCCGGGTCGAATGAGCAGTTCTTC; cdr3_aa: CASSPHSGSNEQFF
d_call: .; j_call: TRBJ1-2; v_call: TRBV6-6; clone_size: .; cdr3_nt: TGTGCCATCTCTACGGGAGGAGGCTATGGCTACACCTTC; cdr3_aa: CAISTGGGYGYTF
d_call: .; j_call: TRBJ2-2; v_call: TRBV6-1; clone_size: .; cdr3_nt: TGTGCCAGCAGGGGGCAGGATTGGGCCGGGGAGCTGTTTTTT; cdr3_aa: CASRGQDWAGELFF
d_call: .; j_call: TRBJ2-7; v_call: TRBV21-1; clone_size: .; cdr3_nt: TGTGCCAGCAGCAAAACCGGAATTCGGACAGGGATCTACGAGCAGTACTTC; cdr3_aa: CASSKTGIRTGIYEQYF
d_call: TRBD2; j_call: TRBJ2-1; v_call: TRBV28; clone_size: .; cdr3_nt: TGTGCCAGCAGTTTACTAGCGGGCAGAAATGAGCAGTTCTTC; cdr3_aa: CASSLLAGRNEQFF
d_call: TRBD1; j_call: TRBJ1-1; v_call: TRBV28; clone_size: .; cdr3_nt: TGTGCCAGCAGTCTAGACCGGGACAGGAACACTGAAGCTTTCTTT; cdr3_aa: CASSLDRDRNTEAFF
d_call: TRBD1; j_call: TRBJ1-2; v_call: TRBV2; clone_size: .; cdr3_nt: TGTGCCAGCACCTTGACAGGGAACTATGGCTACACCTTC; cdr3_aa: CASTLTGNYGYTF
d_call: TRBD1; j_call: TRBJ2-7; v_call: TRBV28; clone_size: .; cdr3_nt: TGTGCCAGCACCACTGCGGGGACAGGGGACGAGCAGTACTTC; cdr3_aa: CASTTAGTGDEQYF
d_call: TRBD1; j_call: TRBJ2-7; v_call: TRBV28; clone_size: few; cdr3_nt: TGTGCCAGCAGGGGACAGGGTTGGGAGCAGTACTTC; cdr3_aa: CASRGQGWEQYF
d_call: TRBD1; j_call: TRBJ2-2; v_call: TRBV7-7; clone_size: .; cdr3_nt: TGTGCCAGCAGCTCACAGGGGACCGGGGAGCTGTTTTTT; cdr3_aa: CASSSQGTGELFF
d_call: .; j_call: TRBJ1-6; v_call: TRBV11-2; clone_size: .; cdr3_nt: TGTGCCAGCAGCTTAGAGGCAGGGCAGAGCTCCTATAATTCACCCCTCCACTTT; cdr3_aa: CASSLEAGQSSYNSPLHF
d_call: .; j_call: TRBJ2-1; v_call: TRBV5-6; clone_size: once; cdr3_nt: TGTGCCAGCAATGGACTCCATAACTCCTACAATGAGCAGTTCTTC; cdr3_aa: CASNGLHNSYNEQFF
d_call: TRBD1; j_call: TRBJ2-6; v_call: TRBV7-8; clone_size: .; cdr3_nt: TGTGCCAGCAGCTGGAAGACAGGGGGCGCGAATCCTAGGGCCAACGTCCTGACTTTC; cdr3_aa: CASSWKTGGANPRANVLTF
d_call: .; j_call: TRBJ2-2; v_call: TRBV6-6; clone_size: few; cdr3_nt: TGTGCCAGCAGCGAGGTAATCGAGGCCGGGGAGCTGTTTTTT; cdr3_aa: CASSEVIEAGELFF
d_call: TRBD2; j_call: TRBJ2-5; v_call: TRBV2; clone_size: .; cdr3_nt: TGTGCCAGCAGTGACTCTTCGGGACTAGCGGGGGAAGAGACCCAGTACTTC; cdr3_aa: CASSDSSGLAGEETQYF
d_call: TRBD2; j_call: TRBJ2-3; v_call: TRBV4-1; clone_size: .; cdr3_nt: TGCGCCAGCAGCCTCGAGCGGGGGGGCGAAACAGATACGCAGTATTTT; cdr3_aa: CASSLERGGETDTQYF
d_call: TRBD1; j_call: TRBJ1-2; v_call: TRBV2; clone_size: many; cdr3_nt: TGTGCCAGCGCCCCGGGACAGTACTATGGCTACACCTTC; cdr3_aa: CASAPGQYYGYTF
d_call: .; j_call: TRBJ1-1; v_call: TRBV6-1; clone_size: .; cdr3_nt: TGTGCCAGCAGTGAGATACTCCGGGGGTCGGTGAACACTGAAGCTTTCTTT; cdr3_aa: CASSEILRGSVNTEAFF
d_call: TRBD1; j_call: TRBJ2-7; v_call: TRBV14; clone_size: .; cdr3_nt: TGTGCCAGCAAGCCCGGACAGGGGGTAAACGAGCAGTACTTC; cdr3_aa: CASKPGQGVNEQYF
d_call: .; j_call: TRBJ2-7; v_call: TRBV12-5; clone_size: .; cdr3_nt: TGTGCTAGTGGTTTGTTGCAGGGTATCCACGAGCAGTACTTC; cdr3_aa: CASGLLQGIHEQYF
d_call: .; j_call: TRBJ2-5; v_call: TRBV28; clone_size: .; cdr3_nt: TGTGCCAGCAGTTTCTTGGAGGCCCAGTACTTC; cdr3_aa: CASSFLEAQYF
d_call: .; j_call: TRBJ2-5; v_call: TRBV7-8; clone_size: .; cdr3_nt: TGTGCCAGCAGTTTACGTCAGGGGTCACAAGAGACCCAGTACTTC; cdr3_aa: CASSLRQGSQETQYF
d_call: .; j_call: TRBJ1-2; v_call: TRBV6-6; clone_size: .; cdr3_nt: TGTGCCAGCCTTGACAGGATATATGGCTACACCTTC; cdr3_aa: CASLDRIYGYTF